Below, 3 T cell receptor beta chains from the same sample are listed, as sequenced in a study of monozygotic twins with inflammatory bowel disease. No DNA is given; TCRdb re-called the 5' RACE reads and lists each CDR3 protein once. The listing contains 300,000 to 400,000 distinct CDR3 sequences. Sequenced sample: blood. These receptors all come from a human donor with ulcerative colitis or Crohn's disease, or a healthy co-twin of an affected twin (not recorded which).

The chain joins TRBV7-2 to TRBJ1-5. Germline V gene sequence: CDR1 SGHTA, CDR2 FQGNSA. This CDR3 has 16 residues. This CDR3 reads CASSSQSGWSNQPQHF. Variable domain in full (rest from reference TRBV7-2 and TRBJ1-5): GAGVSQSPSNKVTEKGKDVELRCDPISGHTALYWYRQSLGQGLEFLIYFQGNSAPDKSGLPSDRFSAERTGGSVSTLTIQRTQQEDSAVYLCASSSQSGWSNQPQHFGDGTRLSIL.

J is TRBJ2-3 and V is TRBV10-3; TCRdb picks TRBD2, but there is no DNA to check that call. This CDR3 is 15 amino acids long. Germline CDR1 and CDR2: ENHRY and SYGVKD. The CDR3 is CAISAGGLSTDTQYF.

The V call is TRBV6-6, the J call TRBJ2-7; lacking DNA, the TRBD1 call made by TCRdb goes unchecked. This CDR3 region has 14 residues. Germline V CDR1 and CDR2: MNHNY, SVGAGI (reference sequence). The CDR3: CASSYSTDRGEQYF.